This TCR beta chain was captured in a study of OX40 agonist ivuxolimab in advanced cancers. The CDR3 contains 13 residues. The V gene's germline CDR1 is MNHEY and CDR2 SMNVEV (reference sequence). The V end was cut by 0 bases, the J end by 4 bases, with 6 bases between. The protocol was immunoSEQ multiplex PCR, while the TCRdb copy is restricted to in-frame clones and leaves out a portion. The sample lists about 17,000 clones; roughly 87% were seen once. The clonotype comes from an adult with an advanced solid tumor such as melanoma, head and neck, liver or kidney cancer. Sample: CD4+ or CD8+ T cells sorted from blood, taken in a trial of the OX40 agonist ivuxolimab. The chain employs TRBV27 and TRBJ1-1; D may be TRBD1 (5 bases). The chain's CDR3 is CASSLSGGTEAFF. DNA for the CDR3: TGTGCCAGCAGTTTATCTGGGGGCACTGAAGCTTTCTTT.